These 10 T cell receptor beta chains were sequenced from one sample in a study of T cell responses to AZD1222 COVID-19 vaccine. Measured with immunoSEQ multiplex PCR; TCRdb has only the in-frame clones, and not every one. The data show roughly 120,000 clones, about 88% seen once. The sequencing used peripheral blood, collected on day 0 of AZD1222 vaccination. Every receptor here comes from an adult in good health.

This chain joins TRBV7-3 and TRBJ2-5; 7 bases line up with TRBD2. The J segment lost 5 bases and the V segment lost 2 bases, leaving 5 bases of the junction unmatched. Germline CDR1 reads SGHTA; CDR2 reads FQGTGA. CDR3 length equals 14 residues. CDR3 amino acids: CASSLGPGGETQYF. Here the CDR3 DNA reads TGTGCCAGCAGCTTAGGCCCCGGGGGGGAGACCCAGTACTTC.

The chain joins TRBV29-1 to TRBJ1-2, with TRBD1 as a possible D gene (5 bases). The CDR3 runs 13 residues. V lost 0 bases, J lost 7 bases, and 12 bases lay in between. The germline gives CDR1 SQVTM, CDR2 ANQGSEA. The CDR3 nucleotides read TGCAGCGTTGAAGAGAGGGGCTACGGTGGCTACACCTTC. It codes for CSVEERGYGGYTF.

The rearrangement uses TRBV7-3 and TRBJ1-1, with 8 bases identical to TRBD1. The CDR3 loop spans 16 amino acids. V shed 4 bases, J shed 3 bases, and the junction held 10 bases outside the gene matches. CDR1 and CDR2 from the germline V gene are SGHTA and FQGTGA. The CDR3 region has the DNA TGTGCCAGCAGCTCCACAGGGGGGGTTAGGTACACTGAAGCTTTCTTT. Amino acid sequence: CASSSTGGVRYTEAFF.

This sequence joins TRBV10-3 and TRBJ2-1; D might be TRBD2 (6 bases). Per germline, CDR1 ENHRY and CDR2 SYGVKD. V shed 10 bases and J shed 4 bases, with 14 bases lying between them. CDR3 length equals 13 residues. CDR3 in amino acids: CATTGEGYNEQFF. CDR3 in DNA: TGTGCCACAACGGGGGAAGGATACAATGAGCAGTTCTTC.

The chain recombines TRBV19 with TRBJ1-5, with 7 bases fitting TRBD1. The CDR3 has 15 residues. From germline, CDR1 is LNHDA and CDR2 SQIVND (reference sequence). The V gene end was trimmed by 6 bases and the J gene end by 5 bases; junction bases not matched to a gene: 10. CDR3 in amino acids: CASRSGQGGYQPQHF. CDR3 sequence (DNA): TGTGCCAGTAGATCTGGTCAGGGGGGGTATCAGCCCCAGCATTTT. The full variable domain, in which reference TRBV19 and TRBJ1-5 provide the parts outside the CDR3, is DGGITQSPKYLFRKEGQNVTLSCEQNLNHDAMYWYRQDPGQGLRLIYYSQIVNDFQKGDIAEGYSVSREKKESFPLTVTSAQKNPTAFYLCASRSGQGGYQPQHFGDGTRLSIL.

V is TRBV14 and J is TRBJ1-3; D perhaps matches TRBD1 (6 bases). Between the trimmed V and J ends, which lost 5 bases and 1 base, there was a span of 15 bases. The germline CDR1 and CDR2 sequences are SGHDN and FVKESK. CDR3 length: 16 residues. Written as DNA, the CDR3 is TGTGCCAGCAGCTTCCGGAACAGGGAATCTGGAAACACCATATATTTT. This codes for CASSFRNRESGNTIYF.

The chain recombines TRBV10-2 with TRBJ2-7; no definite D call. The CDR3 spans 15 residues. Trimming left V 0 bases short and J 6 bases short, with 15 bases between. CDR1 and CDR2 (germline): WSHSY, SAAADI. The CDR3 DNA sequence: TGCGCCAGCAGTGAGTCGAGGCAGAGAATCAGCGAGCAGTACTTC. As protein: CASSESRQRISEQYF.

The rearrangement uses TRBV5-6 and TRBJ2-7; weak D call: TRBD1 (6 bases). Germline CDR1 reads SGHDT; CDR2 reads YYEEEE. The CDR3 has 14 amino acids. The V end was cut by 5 bases, the J end by 2 bases, with 14 bases between. The CDR3 loop reads CASSPGGGAYEQYF. CDR3 nucleotide sequence: TGTGCCAGCAGTCCTGGGGGCGGCGCCTACGAGCAGTACTTC.

V is TRBV3-1 (or the pseudogene TRBV3-2) and J is TRBJ1-4; D gene unclear. This CDR3 spans 13 amino acids. Deletions cut 0 bases from V and 1 base from J, with 0 bases between. Germline CDR1 is LGHDT and CDR2 is YNNKEL (reference sequence). CDR3 protein: CASSQETNEKLFF. The CDR3 nucleotides read TGTGCCAGCAGCCAAGAAACTAATGAAAAACTGTTTTTT.

This rearrangement joins TRBV25-1 to TRBJ2-1; TRBD2 might be the D (6 bases). Germline assignment: CDR1 MGHDK and CDR2 SYGVNS. This CDR3 has 16 amino acids. V was trimmed by 6 bases and J by 8 bases, leaving 23 bases between them. The CDR3 sequence: CASSPPHGLARDEQFF. CDR3 coding DNA: TGTGCCAGCAGCCCACCCCACGGGCTAGCGAGGGATGAGCAGTTCTTC.